The 6 T cell receptor beta chains below come from one sample, sequenced in a study of monozygotic twins with inflammatory bowel disease. TCRdb re-called the 5' RACE reads and catalogs CDR3 proteins one per entry, DNA excluded. The sample table sets out approximately 120,000 distinct CDR3 sequences. The sequenced material came from blood. The receptors come from a human donor with ulcerative colitis or Crohn's disease, or a healthy co-twin of an affected twin (not recorded which).

This CDR3 reads CASSRTPAGGRTGELFF. The chain combines TRBV3-1 with TRBJ2-2; lacking DNA, the TRBD2 call made by TCRdb goes unchecked. The CDR3 extends over 17 amino acids. CDR1 LGHDT and CDR2 YNNKEL come from the germline V gene (reference sequence).

The rearrangement joins TRBV6-6 to TRBJ2-1; TCRdb outputs TRBD1, but without DNA this stays unchecked. The V gene's germline CDR1 is MNHNY and CDR2 SVGAGI (reference sequence). The CDR3 totals 14 residues. The CDR3 loop is CASRKDRGHNEQFF.

This sequence joins TRBV19 and TRBJ2-7; TCRdb's D call of TRBD2 is untestable without DNA. Germline V gene lookup returns CDR1 LNHDA and CDR2 SQIVND (reference sequence). The CDR3 length is 13 residues. The chain's CDR3 is CASRDSLFFEQYF.

This sequence joins TRBV12-3 or TRBV12-4 and TRBJ2-1; with no DNA, the TCRdb D assignment of TRBD2 cannot be verified. This CDR3 is 15 amino acids long. CDR3 residues: CASSFELAGATEQFF.

The rearrangement uses TRBV20-1 and TRBJ1-1. The CDR3 runs to 14 residues. Germline V gives CDR1 DFQATT, CDR2 SNEGSKA (reference sequence). The CDR3 loop is CSARAAGWGTEAFF.

The chain is built from TRBV28 and TRBJ2-3. CDR3 length: 12 amino acids. The germline V gene has CDR1 MDHEN and CDR2 SYDVKM. The CDR3 here is CASTQSTDTQYF.